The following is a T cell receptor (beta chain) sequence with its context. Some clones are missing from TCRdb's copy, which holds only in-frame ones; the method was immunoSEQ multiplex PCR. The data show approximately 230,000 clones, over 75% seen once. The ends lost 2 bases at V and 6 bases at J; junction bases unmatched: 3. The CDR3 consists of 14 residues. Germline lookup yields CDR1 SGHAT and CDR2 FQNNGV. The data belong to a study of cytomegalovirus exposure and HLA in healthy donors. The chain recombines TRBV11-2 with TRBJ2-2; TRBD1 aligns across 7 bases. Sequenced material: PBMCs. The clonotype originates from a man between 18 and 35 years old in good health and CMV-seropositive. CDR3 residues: CASSLTTGAGELFF. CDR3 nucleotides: TGTGCCAGCAGCTTAACAACAGGGGCCGGGGAGCTGTTTTTT.